The clone carrying this T cell receptor beta chain has just one count. Its antigen is unknown. The ends lost 5 bases at V and 3 bases at J; junction bases unmatched: 12. The CDR3 runs to 17 residues. From germline, CDR1 is MNHEY and CDR2 SMNVEV (reference sequence). The protocol was immunoSEQ multiplex PCR, while the TCRdb copy is restricted to in-frame clones and leaves out a portion. The repertoire holds about 160,000 clones, with 89% as singletons. The sample belongs to a study of cytomegalovirus exposure and HLA in healthy donors. Overall study results and limits: Subsequent analysis of the 120 or so validation repertoires found a tendency for first-cohort TCR clusters to co-occur.

The genes are TRBV27 and TRBJ2-3; 9 bases agree with TRBD1. The sample was PBMCs. The clonotype originates from a woman aged 18-29 years in good health and CMV-seropositive. The CDR3 region has the DNA TGTGCCAGCAGTCCGGGACAGGGTCGCCTCCTAACAGATACGCAGTATTTT. Its translation is CASSPGQGRLLTDTQYF.